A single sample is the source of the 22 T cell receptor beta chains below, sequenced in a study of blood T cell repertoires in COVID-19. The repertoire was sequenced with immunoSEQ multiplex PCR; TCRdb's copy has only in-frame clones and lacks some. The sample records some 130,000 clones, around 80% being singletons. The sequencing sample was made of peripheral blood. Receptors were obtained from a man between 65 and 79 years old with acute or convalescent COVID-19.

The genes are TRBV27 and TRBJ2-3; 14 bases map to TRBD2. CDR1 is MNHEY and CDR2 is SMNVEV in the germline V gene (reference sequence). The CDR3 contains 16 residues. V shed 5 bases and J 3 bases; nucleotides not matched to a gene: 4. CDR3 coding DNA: TGTGCCAGCAGTCTGACTAGCGGGGGGGGGACAGATACGCAGTATTTT. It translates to CASSLTSGGGTDTQYF.

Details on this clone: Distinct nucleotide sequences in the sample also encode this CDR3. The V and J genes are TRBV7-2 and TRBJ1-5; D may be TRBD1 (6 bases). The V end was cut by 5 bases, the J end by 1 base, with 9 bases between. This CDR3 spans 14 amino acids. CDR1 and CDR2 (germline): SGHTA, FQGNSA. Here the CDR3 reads CASSPRGSNQPQHF. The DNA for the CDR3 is TGTGCCAGCAGCCCCAGGGGAAGCAATCAGCCCCAGCATTTT.

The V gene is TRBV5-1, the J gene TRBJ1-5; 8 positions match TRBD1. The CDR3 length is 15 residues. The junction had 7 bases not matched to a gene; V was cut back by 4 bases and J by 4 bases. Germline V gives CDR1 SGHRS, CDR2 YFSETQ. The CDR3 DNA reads TGCGCCAGCAGCGAGGGGACAGGAGGTAATCAGCCCCAGCATTTT. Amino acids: CASSEGTGGNQPQHF.

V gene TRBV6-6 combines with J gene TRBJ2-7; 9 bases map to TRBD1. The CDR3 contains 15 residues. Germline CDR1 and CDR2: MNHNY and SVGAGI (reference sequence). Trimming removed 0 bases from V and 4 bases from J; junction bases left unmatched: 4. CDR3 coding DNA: TGTGCCAGCAGTTACTCGGGGACAGGGACGTACGAGCAGTACTTC. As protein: CASSYSGTGTYEQYF.

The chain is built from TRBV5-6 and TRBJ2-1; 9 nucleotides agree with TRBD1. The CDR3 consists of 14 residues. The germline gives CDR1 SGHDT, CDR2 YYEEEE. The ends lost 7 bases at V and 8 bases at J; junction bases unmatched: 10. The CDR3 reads CASHRGTGWDEQFF. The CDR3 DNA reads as TGTGCCAGCCACAGGGGGACAGGGTGGGATGAGCAGTTCTTC.

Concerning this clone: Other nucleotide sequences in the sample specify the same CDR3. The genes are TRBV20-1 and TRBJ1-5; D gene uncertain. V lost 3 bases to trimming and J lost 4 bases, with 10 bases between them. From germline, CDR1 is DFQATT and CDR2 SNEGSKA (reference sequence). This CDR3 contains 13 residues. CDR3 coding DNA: TGCAGTGCTAGTTTGGGCACTAATCAGCCCCAGCATTTT. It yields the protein CSASLGTNQPQHF.

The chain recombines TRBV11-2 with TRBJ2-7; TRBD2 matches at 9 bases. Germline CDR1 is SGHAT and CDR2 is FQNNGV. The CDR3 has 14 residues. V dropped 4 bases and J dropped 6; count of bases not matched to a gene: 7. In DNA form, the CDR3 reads TGTGCCAGCAGCTGGGGGACTAGCTCCCGCGAGCAGTACTTC. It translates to CASSWGTSSREQYF.

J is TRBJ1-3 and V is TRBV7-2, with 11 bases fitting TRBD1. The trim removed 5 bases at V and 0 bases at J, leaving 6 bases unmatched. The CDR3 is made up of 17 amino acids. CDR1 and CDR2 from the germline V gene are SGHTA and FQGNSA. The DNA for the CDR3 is TGTGCCAGCAGCCACGGACAGGGGGCTTACTCTGGAAACACCATATATTTT. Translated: CASSHGQGAYSGNTIYF.

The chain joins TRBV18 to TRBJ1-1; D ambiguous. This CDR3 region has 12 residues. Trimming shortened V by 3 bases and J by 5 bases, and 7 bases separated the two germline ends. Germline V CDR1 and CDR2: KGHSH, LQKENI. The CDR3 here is CASSPYSTEAFF. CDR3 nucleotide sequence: TGTGCCAGCTCACCCTATTCGACTGAAGCTTTCTTT.

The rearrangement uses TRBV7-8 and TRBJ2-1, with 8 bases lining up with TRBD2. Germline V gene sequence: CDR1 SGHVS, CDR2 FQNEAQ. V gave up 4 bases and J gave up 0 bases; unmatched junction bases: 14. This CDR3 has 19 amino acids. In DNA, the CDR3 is TGTGCCAGCAGCTCCTGGGGAGCGGGGGTCTACTACTCCTACAATGAGCAGTTCTTC. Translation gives CASSSWGAGVYYSYNEQFF.

The CDR3 bases are TGCGCCAGCAGCTTGGCCCCCGGGGGAAAAGAAAAACTGTTTTTT. It translates to CASSLAPGGKEKLFF. The chain joins TRBV5-1 to TRBJ1-4; D may be TRBD1 (5 bases). V was pared by 0 bases and J by 8 bases, with 14 bases between. Germline lookup yields CDR1 SGHRS and CDR2 YFSETQ. CDR3 length equals 15 residues.

The CDR3 coding sequence is TGCGCCAGCAGCTTGGAAGGAGGCGTCCAAGAGACCCAGTACTTC. It encodes CASSLEGGVQETQYF. This chain links TRBV5-1 with TRBJ2-5, with D perhaps matching TRBD2 (5 bases). The CDR3 covers 15 residues. The ends were cut back, 0 bases at V and 1 base at J, with 10 bases in the middle. Germline values: CDR1 SGHRS, CDR2 YFSETQ.

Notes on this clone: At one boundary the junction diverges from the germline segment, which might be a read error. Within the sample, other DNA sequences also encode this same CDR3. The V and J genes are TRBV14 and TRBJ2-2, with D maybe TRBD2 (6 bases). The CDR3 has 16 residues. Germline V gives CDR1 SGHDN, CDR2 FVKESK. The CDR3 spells CASSRGQSGVTGELFF. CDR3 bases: TGTGCCAGTAGCCGTGGACAATCGGGAGTGACCGGGGAGCTGTTTTTT.

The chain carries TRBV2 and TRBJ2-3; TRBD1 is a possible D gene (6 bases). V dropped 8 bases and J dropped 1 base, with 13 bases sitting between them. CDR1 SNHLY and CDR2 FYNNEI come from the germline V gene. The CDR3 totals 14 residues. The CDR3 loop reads CASARWGRTDTQYF. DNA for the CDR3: TGTGCCAGCGCTCGTTGGGGGCGCACAGATACGCAGTATTTT. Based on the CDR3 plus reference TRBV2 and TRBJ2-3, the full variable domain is EPEVTQTPSHQVTQMGQEVILRCVPISNHLYFYWYRQILGQKVEFLVSFYNNEISEKSEIFDDQFSVERPDGSNFTLKIRSTKLEDSAMYFCASARWGRTDTQYFGPGTRLTVL.

CDR3 sequence (DNA): TGTGCCAGCAGGAGGACAGGGGTGAACACTGAAGCTTTCTTT. This translates into CASRRTGVNTEAFF. The chain uses TRBV6-5 and TRBJ1-1; TRBD1 matches 9 bases. Losses at the gene ends were 6 bases for V and 0 bases for J; bases not matched to a gene: 2. The CDR3 has 14 residues. Germline V gene lookup returns CDR1 MNHEY and CDR2 SVGAGI.

In DNA form, the CDR3 reads TGCGCCAGCAGCCAAAGCGGGGGCACAGACACCGGGGAGCTGTTTTTT. This encodes CASSQSGGTDTGELFF. The chain recombines TRBV5-1 with TRBJ2-2; 8 bases align to TRBD2. V was pared by 4 bases and J by 3 bases, with 8 bases of the junction left unmatched. Germline V gene data show CDR1 as SGHRS and CDR2 as YFSETQ. The CDR3 has 16 amino acids.

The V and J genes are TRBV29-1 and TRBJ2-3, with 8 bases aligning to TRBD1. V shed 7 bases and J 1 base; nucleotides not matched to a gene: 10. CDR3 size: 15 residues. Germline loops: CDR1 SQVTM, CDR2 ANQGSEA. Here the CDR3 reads CSARSGGMGTDTQYF. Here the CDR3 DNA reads TGCAGCGCCCGATCAGGGGGCATGGGCACAGATACGCAGTATTTT.

CDR3 in amino acids: CASSGWDSGETQYF. For the CDR3, the DNA is TGTGCCAGCAGCGGATGGGACTCCGGGGAGACCCAGTACTTC. The J gene is TRBJ2-5, the V gene TRBV9; possibly TRBD2 for D (6 bases). This CDR3 comprises 14 residues. Per germline, CDR1 SGDLS and CDR2 YYNGEE. V shed 3 bases and J shed 5 bases, with 14 bases lying between them.

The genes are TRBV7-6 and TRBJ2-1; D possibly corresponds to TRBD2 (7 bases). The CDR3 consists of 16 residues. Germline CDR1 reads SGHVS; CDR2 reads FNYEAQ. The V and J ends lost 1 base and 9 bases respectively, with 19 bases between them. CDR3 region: CASSLDQRTRGGEQFF. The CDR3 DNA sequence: TGTGCCAGCAGCTTAGACCAAAGGACTAGAGGGGGTGAGCAGTTCTTC.

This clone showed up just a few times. CDR3 region: CSASKGANTEAFF. As DNA, the CDR3 is TGCAGTGCTAGTAAAGGGGCGAACACTGAAGCTTTCTTT. The rearrangement links TRBV20-1 to TRBJ1-1, with D possibly matching TRBD1 (5 bases). The ends were cut back, 3 bases at V and 1 base at J, with 9 bases in the middle. Germline CDR1 reads DFQATT; CDR2 reads SNEGSKA (reference sequence). The length of the CDR3 is 13 residues.

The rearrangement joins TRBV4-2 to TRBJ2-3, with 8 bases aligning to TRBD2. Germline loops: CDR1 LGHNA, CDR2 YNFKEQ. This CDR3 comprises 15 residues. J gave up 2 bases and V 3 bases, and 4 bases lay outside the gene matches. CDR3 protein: CASSQGTRDTDTQYF. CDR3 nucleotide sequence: TGTGCCAGCAGCCAGGGGACTAGAGACACAGATACGCAGTATTTT.

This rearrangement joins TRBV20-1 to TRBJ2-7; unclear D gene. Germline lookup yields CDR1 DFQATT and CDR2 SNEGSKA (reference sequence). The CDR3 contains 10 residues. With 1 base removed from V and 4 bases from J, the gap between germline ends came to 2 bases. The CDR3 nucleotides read TGCAGTGCTAGAGCTTACGAGCAGTACTTC. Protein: CSARAYEQYF.